The 23 T cell receptor beta chains listed next were all sequenced from one sample in a study of tumor-infiltrating lymphocytes in oesophageal squamous cell carcinoma (dated by TCRdb to 2016 to 2018). The receptor library was made with PCR. Sequencer: Illumina HiSeq 2000. TCRdb trimmed the raw reads at Q25, called clones with MiXCR and kept productive beta chains. Rows merge per CDR3 protein into single entries with the most common DNA and genes. This sample lists 18,000 or so distinct CDR3 sequences; about 40% were detected once. Roughly 26% of the sample is held by the ten biggest clonotypes. The sequenced material came from esophageal tumor tissue. These receptors came from a male donor with esophageal squamous cell carcinoma.

As for this clonotype: Germline and junction disagree at one end, which may indicate a read error. This chain joins TRBV7-7 and TRBJ2-1, with 7 positions matching TRBD2. The J call is doubtful: the DNA matches TRBJ2-5 better. Germline V gene sequence: CDR1 SSHAT, CDR2 FNYEAQ (reference sequence). CDR3 length equals 14 residues. For the CDR3, the DNA is TGTGCTAGCAGCGTCGGACTAGTAGAGGAGACCCAGTACTTC. It translates to CASSVGLVEETQYF.

Notes on this clonotype: Since a much larger clone is just one base distant, this may be a read error. The chain is built from TRBV6-6 and TRBJ1-6; D gene unclear. The CDR3 has 16 residues. The V gene's germline CDR1 is MNHNY and CDR2 SVGAGI (reference sequence). CDR3 coding DNA: TGTGCCAGCAGTTACTCGGGCAGGACCTATAATTCACCCCTCCAATTC. It is translated as CASSYSGRTYNSPLQF.

V gene TRBV7-9 combines with J gene TRBJ2-1; D is possibly TRBD1 or TRBD2 (5 bases each). Germline CDR1 SEHNR, CDR2 FQNEAQ (reference sequence). The CDR3 is made up of 14 amino acids. V dropped 3 bases and J dropped 0 bases, with 6 bases sitting between them. The CDR3, as DNA: TGTGCCAGCAGCTTTGGGGGCTCCTACAATGAGCAGTTCTTC. Translated: CASSFGGSYNEQFF.

This sequence joins TRBV10-3 and TRBJ2-4; either TRBD1 or TRBD2 may supply D (5 bases each). The DNA matches TRBJ2-7 better at its end, which makes the J call doubtful. This CDR3 comprises 13 residues. Per the germline V gene, CDR1 is ENHRY and CDR2 is SYGVKD. The CDR3 sequence is CATLNGIGTEQYF. Written as DNA, the CDR3 is TGTGCCACCTTGAACGGAATTGGGACCGAGCAGTACTTC.

The genes are TRBV7-2 and TRBJ2-1, with 12 positions matching TRBD1. There are 15 residues in the CDR3. Looked up from germline, CDR1 is SGHTA and CDR2 is FQGNSA. V gave up 5 bases and J gave up 12 bases; unmatched junction bases: 11. CDR3 coding DNA: TGTGCCAGCAGCCCCGGGACAGGGGGCGGAATATCGCAGTTCTTC. It translates to CASSPGTGGGISQFF. Full variable domain (remainder filled in from reference TRBV7-2 and TRBJ2-1): GAGVSQSPSNKVTEKGKDVELRCDPISGHTALYWYRQSLGQGLEFLIYFQGNSAPDKSGLPSDRFSAERTGGSVSTLTIQRTQQEDSAVYLCASSPGTGGGISQFFGPGTRLTVL.

This clonotype was detected a few times. The V gene is TRBV6-1, the J gene TRBJ2-4; TRBD2 agrees at 8 bases. V gave up 11 bases and J gave up 15 bases; unmatched junction bases: 21. Germline V gene lookup returns CDR1 MNHNS and CDR2 SASEGT. CDR3 length equals 14 residues. CDR3 bases: TGTGCCGGGAATAGCGGGACGAACACCGGGGAGCTGTACTTC. As protein: CAGNSGTNTGELYF.

V is TRBV7-2 and J is TRBJ2-3; TRBD2 is a possible D gene (5 bases). V gave up 5 bases and J gave up 4 bases, with 19 bases separating them. The CDR3 runs to 16 residues. Germline loops: CDR1 SGHTA, CDR2 FQGNSA. CDR3 DNA: TGTGCCAGCAGCCGAGACCTAGTGGGAGTGGCAGATACGCAGTATTTT. This sequence encodes CASSRDLVGVADTQYF.

Points on this clonotype: This may come from a read error, since a much larger clone is one base off. The J gene is TRBJ2-1, the V gene TRBV4-2, with unresolved D. The DNA end lines up better with TRBJ2-7; the J call may be wrong. The CDR3 spans 16 residues. CDR1 and CDR2 (germline): LGHNA, YNFKEQ. The CDR3 loop reads CASSQDRSIAYNEQYF. The CDR3 DNA is TGTGCCAGCAGCCAAGATCGCAGCATAGCCTACAATGAGCAGTACTTC.

The rearrangement links TRBV11-1 to TRBJ1-1; D is unresolved. The ends were cut back, 2 bases at V and 4 bases at J, with 8 bases in the middle. Germline V CDR1 and CDR2: SGHAT, FQDESV (reference sequence). The CDR3 has 13 residues. Here the CDR3 reads CASSLNHITEAFF. CDR3 bases: TGTGCCAGCAGCTTAAACCATATCACTGAAGCTTTCTTT.

This clonotype was picked up many times. This chain links TRBV19 with TRBJ2-2, with D uncertain. The CDR3 covers 16 residues. The germline V gene encodes CDR1 LNHDA and CDR2 SQIVND (reference sequence). V lost 5 bases and J 4 bases, leaving 17 bases between the germline ends. The CDR3 DNA sequence: TGTGCCAGTAGTCCCCGCCGTGCGGCGGCCACCGGGGAGCTGTTTTTT. Translated, it gives CASSPRRAAATGELFF.

The rearrangement links TRBV7-2 to TRBJ2-7, with D tentatively TRBD1 (6 bases). CDR3 size: 19 residues. The germline gives CDR1 SGHTA, CDR2 FQGNSA. Trimming removed 2 bases at V and 0 bases at J, with 23 bases between. The DNA for the CDR3 is TGTGCCAGCAGCTTATCCCAGGCGGGTCGGGACATGAGCTCCTACGAGCAGTACTTC. Translation gives CASSLSQAGRDMSSYEQYF.

Relative to its sample, this clonotype is medium-sized. Relative to the germline gene, one junction end is altered; a read error may explain this. The J gene is TRBJ2-7, the V gene TRBV7-3; possible D gene TRBD1, 5 bases. Germline assignment: CDR1 SGHTA and CDR2 FQGTGA. This CDR3 is 15 amino acids long. CDR3 sequence reads: CASSLMAGKDSPLHF. The CDR3 bases are TGTGCCAGCAGCTTAATGGCAGGGAAGGATTCACCCCTCCACTTC.

In this sample, this clonotype turned up many times. This chain connects TRBV28 to TRBJ2-1; no reliable D call. The CDR3 contains 14 residues. Germline loops: CDR1 MDHEN, CDR2 SYDVKM. Trimming removed 3 bases from V and 7 bases from J, with 13 bases in between. In DNA form, the CDR3 reads TGTGCCAGCAGTTTTAAGGGTCCCCGAAATGAGCAGTTCTTC. Translation: CASSFKGPRNEQFF.

In its sample, this clonotype was seen many times. The chain couples TRBV5-6 to TRBJ2-4; D may match TRBD1 or TRBD2 (5 bases each). CDR1 SGHDT and CDR2 YYEEEE come from the germline V gene. The V end was cut by 3 bases, the J end by 9 bases, with 16 bases between. The CDR3 contains 14 residues. The CDR3 DNA follows: TGTGCCAGCAGCTCCCGGGACGTACGTAGCATTCAGTACTTC. It is translated as CASSSRDVRSIQYF.

This clonotype is categorized as medium-sized. For the CDR3, the DNA is TGTGCCAGCACCGAGAGGCGCAGCACAGATACGCAGTATTTT. Encoded protein: CASTERRSTDTQYF. V is TRBV6-1 and J is TRBJ2-3; D unresolved. The germline gives CDR1 MNHNS, CDR2 SASEGT. This CDR3 contains 14 residues. Trimming left V 7 bases short and J 0 bases short, with 11 bases between.

In this sample, this clonotype turned up a few times. Because the CDR3 is missing its conserved closing phenylalanine or tryptophan, this is likely a read error. No DNA is shown, since the ends of the CDR3 on it are uncertain; the CDR3 is the one TCRdb lists. The chain links TRBV6-1 to TRBJ2-3; the table's D call, TRBD2, has no DNA check behind it. CDR1 MNHNS and CDR2 SASEGT come from the germline V gene. The CDR3 is 15 amino acids long, termini counted. CDR3: CASSGGADNEQFFGP.

This clonotype was detected only a few times. The rearrangement joins TRBV9 to TRBJ2-7; 10 bases align to TRBD1. Germline V gene lookup returns CDR1 SGDLS and CDR2 YYNGEE. J gave up 6 bases and V 0 bases, and 3 bases lay outside the gene matches. This CDR3 is 14 amino acids long. CDR3 region: CASSVGDRGGEQYF. The CDR3 bases are TGTGCCAGCAGCGTAGGGGACAGGGGAGGCGAGCAGTACTTC.

This clonotype is large by share. V is TRBV7-9 and J is TRBJ2-1; 13 bases match TRBD2. J lost 9 bases, V lost 2 bases, and 10 bases had no gene match. The CDR3 is made up of 17 amino acids. The V gene's germline CDR1 is SEHNR and CDR2 FQNEAQ (reference sequence). The CDR3 DNA is TGTGCCAGCAGCTTAAGAGACGGGACTAGCGGGAATGTTGAGCAGTTCTTC. Its protein is CASSLRDGTSGNVEQFF.

The chain uses TRBV12-3 or TRBV12-4 and TRBJ1-2, with no clear D. Trimming left V 4 bases short and J 6 bases short, with 12 bases between. The CDR3 is 13 residues long. CDR3 DNA: TGTGCCAGCAGTTCGGGTCGGTCGCATGGCTACACCTTC. Translation gives CASSSGRSHGYTF.

This clonotype was picked up many times. The CDR3 sequence is CASSLGWLAGGHRHEQFF. The CDR3 DNA is TGTGCCAGCAGCTTAGGGTGGCTAGCGGGAGGGCACAGGCATGAGCAGTTCTTC. The chain employs TRBV7-9 and TRBJ2-1; 12 nucleotides agree with TRBD2. Germline trimming cut 1 base from V and 8 bases from J; bases unmatched to any gene: 12. Germline CDR1 is SEHNR and CDR2 is FQNEAQ (reference sequence). The CDR3 is made up of 18 amino acids.

This clonotype was counted ten times or more. The chain employs TRBV6-6 and TRBJ1-6; D is unclear. CDR3 length: 14 amino acids. Trimming left V 0 bases short and J 7 bases short, with 7 bases between. Germline V gene lookup returns CDR1 MNHNY and CDR2 SVGAGI (reference sequence). The CDR3 spells CASSYSTANSPLHF. In nucleotides, the CDR3 is TGTGCCAGCAGTTACTCGACGGCGAATTCACCCCTCCACTTT.

This clonotype occurred a few times. CDR3 in DNA: TGCAGTGCTAGAAGGACTAGCGGGAGTTACGAGCAGTACTTC. Amino acids: CSARRTSGSYEQYF. V usage is TRBV20-1 and J usage is TRBJ2-7, with 13 bases fitting TRBD2. The CDR3 contains 14 residues. J lost 4 bases, V lost 2 bases, and 2 bases had no gene match. Germline V gene sequence: CDR1 DFQATT, CDR2 SNEGSKA (reference sequence).

This clonotype showed up just a few times. A read error is possible here, since a much larger clone lies one base away. The chain combines TRBV10-1 with TRBJ2-1; 12 bases map to TRBD2. Gene TRBJ2-7 matches the end of the DNA better, so the J call may be wrong. This CDR3 has 15 amino acids. Per germline, CDR1 WNHNN and CDR2 SYGVQD (reference sequence). The CDR3 nucleotides are TGCGCCAGCAGTGAGACTAGCGGGAGGTACAATGAGCAGTACTTC. The encoded protein is CASSETSGRYNEQYF.